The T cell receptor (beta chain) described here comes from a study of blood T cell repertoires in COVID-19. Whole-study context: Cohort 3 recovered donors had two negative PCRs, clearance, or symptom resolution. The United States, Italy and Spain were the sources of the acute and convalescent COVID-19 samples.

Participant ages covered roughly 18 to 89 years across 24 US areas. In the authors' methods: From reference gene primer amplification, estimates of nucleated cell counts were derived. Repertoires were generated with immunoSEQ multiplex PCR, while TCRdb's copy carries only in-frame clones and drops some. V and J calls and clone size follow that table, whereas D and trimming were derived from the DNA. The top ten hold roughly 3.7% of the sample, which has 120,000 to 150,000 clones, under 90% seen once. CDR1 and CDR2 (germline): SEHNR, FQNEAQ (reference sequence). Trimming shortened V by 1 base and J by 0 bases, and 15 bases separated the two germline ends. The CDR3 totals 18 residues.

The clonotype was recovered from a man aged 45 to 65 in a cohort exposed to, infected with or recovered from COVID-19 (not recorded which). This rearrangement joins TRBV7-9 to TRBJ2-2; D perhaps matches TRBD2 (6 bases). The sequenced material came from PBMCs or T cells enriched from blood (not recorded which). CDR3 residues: CASSLGGVDSANTGELFF. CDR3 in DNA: TGTGCCAGCAGCTTAGGGGGGGTTGACAGCGCGAACACCGGGGAGCTGTTTTTT.